The source of this T cell receptor (beta chain) is a study of T cell clonotyping in hematopoietic cell transplantation. Study outcomes and limitations: Few recipient clonotypes overlapped donors; over 95% were de novo at given depth.

TCRdb's table, derived via immunoSEQ multiplex PCR, lists solely in-frame clones and lacks some. In the table there are approximately 17,000 clones, approximately 57% of which are singletons. CDR3 length: 15 residues. V was clipped by 5 bases and J by 5 bases, with 18 bases between them. Germline assignment: CDR1 SGHAT and CDR2 FQNNGV. This clone has only one observation. Antigen unknown. This specimen consisted of PBMCs, obtained 30 days after allogeneic stem cell transplant. This clonotype was obtained from a male patient aged 45-59 years who had an allogeneic stem cell transplant from an unrelated donor, so T cells may come from the graft donor. Some clones in this sample may be carry-over from other donors' samples. The chain carries TRBV11-2 and TRBJ2-5; TRBD1 is a possible D gene (5 bases). CDR3 loop: CASSIQTVLGETQYF. CDR3 sequence (DNA): TGTGCCAGCAGCATCCAGACAGTACTCGGGGAGACCCAGTACTTC.